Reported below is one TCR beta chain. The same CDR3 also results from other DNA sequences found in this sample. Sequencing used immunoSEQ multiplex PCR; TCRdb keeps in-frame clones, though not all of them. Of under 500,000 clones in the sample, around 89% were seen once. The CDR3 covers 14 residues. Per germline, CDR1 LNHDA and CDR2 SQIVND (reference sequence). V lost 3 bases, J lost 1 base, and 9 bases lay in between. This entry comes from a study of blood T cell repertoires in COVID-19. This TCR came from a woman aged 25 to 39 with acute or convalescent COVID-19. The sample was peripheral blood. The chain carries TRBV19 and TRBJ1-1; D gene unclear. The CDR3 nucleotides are TGTGCCAGTAGTATCACCGGGGAGAACACTGAAGCTTTCTTT. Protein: CASSITGENTEAFF. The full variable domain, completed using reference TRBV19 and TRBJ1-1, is DGGITQSPKYLFRKEGQNVTLSCEQNLNHDAMYWYRQDPGQGLRLIYYSQIVNDFQKGDIAEGYSVSREKKESFPLTVTSAQKNPTAFYLCASSITGENTEAFFGQGTRLTVV.